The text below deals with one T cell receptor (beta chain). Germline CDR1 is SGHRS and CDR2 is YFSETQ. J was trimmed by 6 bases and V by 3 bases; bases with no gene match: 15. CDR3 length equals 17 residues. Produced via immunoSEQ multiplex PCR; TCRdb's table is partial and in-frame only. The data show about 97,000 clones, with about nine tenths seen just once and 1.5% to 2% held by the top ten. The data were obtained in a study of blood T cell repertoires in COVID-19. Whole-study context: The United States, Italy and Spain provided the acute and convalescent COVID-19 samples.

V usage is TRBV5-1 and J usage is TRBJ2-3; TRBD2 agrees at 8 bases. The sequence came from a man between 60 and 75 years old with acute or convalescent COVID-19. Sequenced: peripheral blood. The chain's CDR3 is CASSSKASGGIRDTQYF. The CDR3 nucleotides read TGCGCCAGCAGCTCGAAGGCGAGCGGGGGCATTCGGGATACGCAGTATTTT.